What follows are 14 T cell receptor beta chains derived from one specimen sequenced in a study of cytomegalovirus exposure and HLA in healthy donors. PCR primers comprised 60 Vbeta and 13 Jbeta primers. Profiled with immunoSEQ multiplex PCR; TCRdb holds only in-frame clones, not every one. Among tens of thousands of clones listed, roughly two thirds were seen once. The specimen was PBMCs. These receptors were taken from a woman aged 50 to 65 in good health and CMV-seropositive.

The chain couples TRBV4-1 to TRBJ1-1, with 8 bases lining up with TRBD1. V gave up 3 bases and J gave up 4 bases; unmatched junction bases: 4. Germline V CDR1 and CDR2: MGHRA, YSYEKL. The CDR3 loop spans 14 amino acids. The CDR3 DNA reads as TGCGCCAGCAGCCATAATACAGGGGGCACTGAAGCTTTCTTT. Encoded protein: CASSHNTGGTEAFF.

The chain recombines TRBV4-1 with TRBJ2-3; D is undetermined. In germline, CDR1 is MGHRA, CDR2 YSYEKL. The CDR3 totals 15 residues. The ends were cut back, 0 bases at V and 2 bases at J, with 9 bases in the middle. CDR3 nucleotide sequence: TGCGCCAGCAGCCAAGACAGTTACATCACAGATACGCAGTATTTT. This sequence encodes CASSQDSYITDTQYF.

A remark on this clone: Compared with germline, one end of the junction differs, possibly owing to a read error. The chain carries TRBV7-9 and TRBJ2-7, with no clear D. Per the germline V gene, CDR1 is SEHNR and CDR2 is FQNEAQ (reference sequence). The CDR3 sequence is 17 residues long. The CDR3 is CSSSDTQVQRSYYEQYF. As DNA, the CDR3 is TGTTCCAGCAGCGACACCCAGGTACAGAGATCCTACTACGAGCAGTACTTC.

V is TRBV11-2 and J is TRBJ2-2; a possible D gene is TRBD1 (6 bases). CDR1 and CDR2 from the germline V gene are SGHAT and FQNNGV. Trimming cost V 1 base and J 4 bases, with 16 bases left between them. This CDR3 has 17 amino acids. The CDR3 coding sequence is TGTGCCAGCAGCTTAGCGGCGTGGGGGCCGAGCACCGGGGAGCTGTTTTTT. This gives the protein CASSLAAWGPSTGELFF.

This chain connects TRBV5-6 to TRBJ2-1; 8 bases are a match to TRBD1. The CDR3 is 16 residues long. Losses at the gene ends were 7 bases for V and 0 bases for J; bases not matched to a gene: 9. Germline CDR1 SGHDT, CDR2 YYEEEE. CDR3 sequence (DNA): TGTGCCAGCCGCACAGGGGGGCCAAGCTCCTACAATGAGCAGTTCTTC. Protein sequence: CASRTGGPSSYNEQFF.

V and J are TRBV9 and TRBJ2-1, with 9 bases matching TRBD2. V trimming: 2 bases; J trimming: 8 bases; junction bases outside the gene matches: 8. Germline V CDR1 and CDR2: SGDLS, YYNGEE. This CDR3 is 15 amino acids long. Here the CDR3 reads CASSVAGGGAYEQFF. The CDR3 DNA is TGTGCCAGCAGCGTCGCGGGAGGGGGCGCCTATGAGCAGTTCTTC.

On this clone: A junction boundary mismatches the germline segment, possibly from a read error. J is TRBJ1-3 and V is TRBV5-1, with D possibly being TRBD1 (6 bases). The CDR3 length is 13 residues. The germline CDR1 and CDR2 sequences are SGHRS and YFSETQ. This CDR3 is CASTRDTGNTMYF. CDR3 DNA sequence: TGCGCCAGCACCCGGGACACTGGAAACACCATGTATTTT. Full variable domain (missing parts from reference TRBV5-1 and TRBJ1-3): KAGVTQTPRYLIKTRGQQVTLSCSPISGHRSVSWYQQTPGQGLQFLFEYFSETQRNKGNFPGRFSGRQFSNSRSEMNVSTLELGDSALYLCASTRDTGNTMYFGEGSWLTVV.

The rearrangement joins TRBV13 to TRBJ2-3; D call uncertain. V dropped 0 bases and J dropped 0 bases, with 7 bases sitting between them. The CDR3 totals 15 residues. Per germline, CDR1 PRHDT and CDR2 FYEKMQ (reference sequence). CDR3 region: CASSLGRLSTDTQYF. The DNA for the CDR3 is TGTGCCAGCAGCTTAGGCCGTCTGAGCACAGATACGCAGTATTTT. The whole variable domain, filled in from reference TRBV13 and TRBJ2-3, reads AAGVIQSPRHLIKEKRETATLKCYPIPRHDTVYWYQQGPGQDPQFLISFYEKMQSDKGSIPDRFSAQQFSDYHSELNMSSLELGDSALYFCASSLGRLSTDTQYFGPGTRLTVL.

The J gene is TRBJ1-3, the V gene TRBV4-1; D is ambiguous. Trimming pared 4 bases from V and 3 bases from J, leaving 7 bases between. CDR1 is MGHRA, CDR2 YSYEKL, per germline. There are 13 residues in the CDR3. The CDR3 protein is CASSPGSGNTIYF. The CDR3 DNA reads TGCGCCAGCAGCCCCGGGAGTGGAAACACCATATATTTT.

This clone occurred a few times. The chain uses TRBV5-1 and TRBJ2-7, with D tentatively TRBD2 (5 bases). Trimming removed 0 bases from V and 0 bases from J, with 10 bases in between. The CDR3 consists of 15 residues. Per germline, CDR1 SGHRS and CDR2 YFSETQ. CDR3 in amino acids: CASSLATGYSYEQYF. The CDR3 bases are TGCGCCAGCAGCTTGGCCACGGGGTACTCCTACGAGCAGTACTTC.

The chain links TRBV5-1 to TRBJ1-2, with TRBD1 identical over 7 bases. Germline CDR1 reads SGHRS; CDR2 reads YFSETQ. The CDR3 sequence is 14 residues long. V was pared by 4 bases and J by 1 base, with 4 bases of the junction left unmatched. CDR3 nucleotide sequence: TGCGCCAGCAGCGGGACAGCAGATAACTATGGCTACACCTTC. Its protein is CASSGTADNYGYTF.

There are a few counts of this clone. The chain links TRBV2 to TRBJ1-1, with D unresolved. This CDR3 is built from 14 residues. The V end was cut by 8 bases, the J end by 0 bases, with 13 bases between. Germline assignment: CDR1 SNHLY and CDR2 FYNNEI. CDR3 sequence reads: CASAAGFMNTEAFF. Here the CDR3 DNA reads TGTGCCAGCGCCGCAGGATTCATGAACACTGAAGCTTTCTTT.

CDR3 in DNA: TGTGCCACCCGCCTAGAGGGGGATTTAGGATGGGACACTGAAGCTTTCTTT. Protein product: CATRLEGDLGWDTEAFF. V usage is TRBV19 and J usage is TRBJ1-1, with D possibly matching TRBD1 (6 bases). The CDR3 is made up of 17 amino acids. Germline V gene lookup returns CDR1 LNHDA and CDR2 SQIVND (reference sequence). Between the trimmed V and J ends, which lost 10 bases and 3 bases, there was a span of 27 bases.

The rearrangement uses TRBV5-6 and TRBJ2-1, with 9 bases fitting TRBD1. The junction had 11 bases not matched to a gene; V was cut back by 4 bases and J by 9 bases. The CDR3 has 15 amino acids. Germline V gene sequence: CDR1 SGHDT, CDR2 YYEEEE. CDR3 residues: CASSPRDRVWTEQFF. The CDR3 DNA is TGTGCCAGCAGCCCCCGGGACAGGGTTTGGACTGAGCAGTTCTTC.